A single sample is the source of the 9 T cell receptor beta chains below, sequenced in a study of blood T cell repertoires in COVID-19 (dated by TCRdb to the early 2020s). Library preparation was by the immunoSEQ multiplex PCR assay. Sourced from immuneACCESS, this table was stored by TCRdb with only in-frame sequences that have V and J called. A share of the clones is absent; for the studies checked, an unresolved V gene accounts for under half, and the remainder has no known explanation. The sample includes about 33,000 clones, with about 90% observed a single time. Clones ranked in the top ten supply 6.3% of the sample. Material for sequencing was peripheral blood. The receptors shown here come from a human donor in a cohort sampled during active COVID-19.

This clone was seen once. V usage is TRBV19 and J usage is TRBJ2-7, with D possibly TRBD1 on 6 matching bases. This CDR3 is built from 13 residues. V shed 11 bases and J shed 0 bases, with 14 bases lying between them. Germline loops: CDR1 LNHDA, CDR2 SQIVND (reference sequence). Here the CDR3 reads CAAGAASSYEQYF. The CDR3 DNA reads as TGTGCCGCAGGGGCCGCCTCCTCCTACGAGCAGTACTTC. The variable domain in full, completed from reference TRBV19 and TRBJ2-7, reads DGGITQSPKYLFRKEGQNVTLSCEQNLNHDAMYWYRQDPGQGLRLIYYSQIVNDFQKGDIAEGYSVSREKKESFPLTVTSAQKNPTAFYLCAAGAASSYEQYFGPGTRLTVT.

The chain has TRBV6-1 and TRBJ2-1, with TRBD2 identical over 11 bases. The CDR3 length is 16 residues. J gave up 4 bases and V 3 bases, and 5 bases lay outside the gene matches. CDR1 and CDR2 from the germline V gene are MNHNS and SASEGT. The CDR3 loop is CASSDRWTSGYNEQFF. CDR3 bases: TGTGCCAGCAGTGACCGTTGGACTAGCGGGTACAATGAGCAGTTCTTC.

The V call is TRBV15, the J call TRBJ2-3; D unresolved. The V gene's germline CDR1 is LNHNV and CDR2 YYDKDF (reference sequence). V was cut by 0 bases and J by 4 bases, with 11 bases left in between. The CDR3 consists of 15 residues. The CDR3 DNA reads TGTGCCACCAGCAGAGACCCCCGGTTGTCAGATACGCAGTATTTT. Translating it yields CATSRDPRLSDTQYF. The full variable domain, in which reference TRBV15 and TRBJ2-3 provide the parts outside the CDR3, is DAMVIQNPRYQVTQFGKPVTLSCSQTLNHNVMYWYQQKSSQAPKLLFHYYDKDFNNEADTPDNFQSRRPNTSFCFLDIRSPGLGDTAMYLCATSRDPRLSDTQYFGPGTRLTVL.

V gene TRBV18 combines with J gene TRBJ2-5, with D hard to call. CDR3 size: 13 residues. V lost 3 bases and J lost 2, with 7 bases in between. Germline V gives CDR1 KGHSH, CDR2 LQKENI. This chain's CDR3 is CASSPTVQETQYF. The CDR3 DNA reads TGTGCCAGCTCACCTACAGTGCAAGAGACCCAGTACTTC.

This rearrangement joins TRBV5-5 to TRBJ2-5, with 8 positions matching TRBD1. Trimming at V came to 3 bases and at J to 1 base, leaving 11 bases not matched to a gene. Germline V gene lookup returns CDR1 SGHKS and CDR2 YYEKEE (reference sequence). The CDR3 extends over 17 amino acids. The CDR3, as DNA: TGTGCCAGCAGCTGGCGCCTACAGGGGGGCGCCCAAGAGACCCAGTACTTC. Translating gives CASSWRLQGGAQETQYF.

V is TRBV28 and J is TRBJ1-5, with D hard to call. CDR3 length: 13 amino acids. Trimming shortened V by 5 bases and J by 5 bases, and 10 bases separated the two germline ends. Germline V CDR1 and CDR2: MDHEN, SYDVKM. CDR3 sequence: CASSKRLDQPQHF. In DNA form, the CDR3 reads TGTGCCAGCAGTAAGAGGTTAGATCAGCCCCAGCATTTT.

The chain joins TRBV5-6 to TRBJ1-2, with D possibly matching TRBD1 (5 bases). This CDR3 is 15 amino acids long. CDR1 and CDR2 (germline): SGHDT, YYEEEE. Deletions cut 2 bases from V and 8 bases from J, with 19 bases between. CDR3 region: CASSFIAREGKGYTF. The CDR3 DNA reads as TGTGCCAGCAGCTTCATAGCCAGGGAGGGTAAGGGCTACACCTTC.

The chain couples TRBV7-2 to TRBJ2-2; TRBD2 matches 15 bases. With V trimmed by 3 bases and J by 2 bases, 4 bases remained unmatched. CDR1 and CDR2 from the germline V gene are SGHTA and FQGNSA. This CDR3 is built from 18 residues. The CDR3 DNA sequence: TGTGCCAGCAGCTTTTGGACTAGCGGGAGGGTTAACACCGGGGAGCTGTTTTTT. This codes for CASSFWTSGRVNTGELFF.

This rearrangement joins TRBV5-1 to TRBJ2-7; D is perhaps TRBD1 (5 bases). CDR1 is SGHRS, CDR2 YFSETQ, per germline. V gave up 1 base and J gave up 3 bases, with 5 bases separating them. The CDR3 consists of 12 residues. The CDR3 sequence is CASSLQGYEQYF. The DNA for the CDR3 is TGCGCCAGCAGCTTGCAGGGCTACGAGCAGTACTTC.